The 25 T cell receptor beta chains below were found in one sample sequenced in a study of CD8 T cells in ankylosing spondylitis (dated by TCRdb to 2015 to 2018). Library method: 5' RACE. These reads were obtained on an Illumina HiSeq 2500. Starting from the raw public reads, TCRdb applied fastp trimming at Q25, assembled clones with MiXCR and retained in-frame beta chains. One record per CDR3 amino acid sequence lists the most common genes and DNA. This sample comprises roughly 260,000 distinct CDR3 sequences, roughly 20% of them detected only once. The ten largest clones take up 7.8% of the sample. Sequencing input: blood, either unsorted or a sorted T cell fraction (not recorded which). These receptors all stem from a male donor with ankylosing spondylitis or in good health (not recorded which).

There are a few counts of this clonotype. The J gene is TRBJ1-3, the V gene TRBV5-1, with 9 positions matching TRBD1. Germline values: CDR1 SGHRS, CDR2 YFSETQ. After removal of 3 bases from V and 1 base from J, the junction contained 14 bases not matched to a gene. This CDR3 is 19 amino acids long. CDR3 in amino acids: CASSSVPGQGRGSGNTIYF. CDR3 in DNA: TGCGCCAGCAGCTCCGTCCCGGGACAGGGAAGGGGGTCTGGAAACACCATATATTTT.

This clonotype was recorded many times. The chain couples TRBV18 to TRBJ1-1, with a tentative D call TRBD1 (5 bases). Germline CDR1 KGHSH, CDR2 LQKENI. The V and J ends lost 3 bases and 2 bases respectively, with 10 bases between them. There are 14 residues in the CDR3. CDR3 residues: CASSPGPFNTEAFF. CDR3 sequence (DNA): TGTGCCAGCTCACCGGGACCTTTTAACACTGAAGCTTTCTTT.

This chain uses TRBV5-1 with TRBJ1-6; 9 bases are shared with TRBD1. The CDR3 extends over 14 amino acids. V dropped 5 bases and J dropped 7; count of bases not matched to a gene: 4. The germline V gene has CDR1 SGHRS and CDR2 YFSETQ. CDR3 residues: CASRTDRGNSPLHF. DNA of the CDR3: TGCGCCAGCAGAACGGACAGGGGAAATTCACCCCTCCACTTT.

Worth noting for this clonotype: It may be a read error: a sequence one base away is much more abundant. The CDR3 sequence: CASSPGRNYGYTF. The CDR3 DNA reads as TGTGCCAGCAGCCCGGGACGGAACTATGGCTACACCTTC. The chain links TRBV7-9 to TRBJ1-2; tentative D call: TRBD1 (5 bases). V lost 5 bases to trimming and J lost 2 bases, with 9 bases between them. The CDR3 sequence is 13 residues long. Germline CDR1 SEHNR, CDR2 FQNEAQ (reference sequence).

This chain's CDR3 is CSVVTRSADTQYF. As DNA, the CDR3 is TGCAGCGTTGTCACCCGATCGGCAGATACGCAGTATTTT. V gene TRBV29-1 combines with J gene TRBJ2-3; no clear D. The germline V and J ends were trimmed by 4 bases and 4 bases, with 12 bases remaining between them. Germline loops: CDR1 SQVTM, CDR2 ANQGSEA. The CDR3 is made up of 13 amino acids.

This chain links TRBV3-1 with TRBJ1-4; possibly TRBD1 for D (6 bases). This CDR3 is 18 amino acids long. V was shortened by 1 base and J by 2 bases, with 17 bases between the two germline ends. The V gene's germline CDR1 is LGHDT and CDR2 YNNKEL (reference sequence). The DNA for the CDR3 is TGTGCCAGCAGCCAAGTTTTAGGGACACCCACCACTAATGAAAAACTGTTTTTT. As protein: CASSQVLGTPTTNEKLFF.

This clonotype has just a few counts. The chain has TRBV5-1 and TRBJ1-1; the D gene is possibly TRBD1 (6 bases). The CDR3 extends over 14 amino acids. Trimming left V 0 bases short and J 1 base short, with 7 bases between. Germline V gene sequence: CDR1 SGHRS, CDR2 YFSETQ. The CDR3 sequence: CASSLEGGNTEAFF. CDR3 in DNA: TGCGCCAGCAGCTTGGAGGGGGGGAACACTGAAGCTTTCTTT.

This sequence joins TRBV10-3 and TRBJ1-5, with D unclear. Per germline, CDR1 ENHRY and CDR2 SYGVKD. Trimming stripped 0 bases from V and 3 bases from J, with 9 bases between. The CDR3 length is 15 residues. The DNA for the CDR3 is TGTGCCATCAGTGAGTCGGAAGGGTTCAATCAGCCCCAGCATTTT. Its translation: CAISESEGFNQPQHF.

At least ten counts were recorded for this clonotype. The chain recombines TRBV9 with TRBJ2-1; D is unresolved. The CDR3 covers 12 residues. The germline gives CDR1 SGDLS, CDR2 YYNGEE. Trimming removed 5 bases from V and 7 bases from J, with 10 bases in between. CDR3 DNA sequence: TGTGCCAGCAGTGACCTCAGGAATGAGCAGTTCTTC. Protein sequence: CASSDLRNEQFF.

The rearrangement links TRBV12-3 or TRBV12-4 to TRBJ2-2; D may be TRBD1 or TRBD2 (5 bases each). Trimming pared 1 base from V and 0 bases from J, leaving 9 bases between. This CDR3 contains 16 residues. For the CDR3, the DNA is TGTGCCAGCAGTTTAGGGGAGACAGCGAACACCGGGGAGCTGTTTTTT. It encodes CASSLGETANTGELFF.

The CDR3 spells CAIPPWAGGLPEQYV. CDR3 bases: TGTGCCATCCCGCCGTGGGCGGGGGGCCTCCCAGAGCAGTACGTC. V and J are TRBV28 and TRBJ2-7; 8 nucleotides match TRBD2. After removal of 10 bases from V and 7 bases from J, the junction contained 18 bases not matched to a gene. The CDR3 consists of 15 residues. The germline CDR1 and CDR2 sequences are MDHEN and SYDVKM.

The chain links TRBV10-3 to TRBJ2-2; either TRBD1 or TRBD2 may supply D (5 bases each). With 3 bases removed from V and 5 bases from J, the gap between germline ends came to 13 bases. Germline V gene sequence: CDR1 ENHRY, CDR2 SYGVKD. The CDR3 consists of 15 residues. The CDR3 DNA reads TGTGCCATCAGTGATACAGGAGGTGGGACCGGGGAGCTGTTTTTT. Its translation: CAISDTGGGTGELFF.

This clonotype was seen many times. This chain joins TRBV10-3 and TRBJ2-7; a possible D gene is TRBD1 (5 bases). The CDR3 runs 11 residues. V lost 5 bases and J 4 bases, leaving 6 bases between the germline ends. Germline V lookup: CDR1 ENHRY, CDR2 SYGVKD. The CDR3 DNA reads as TGTGCCATCAGTTCAGGGTACGAGCAGTACGTC. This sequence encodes CAISSGYEQYV.

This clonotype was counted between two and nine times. Written as DNA, the CDR3 is TGTGCCAGCAGCGTAGACAGGAACCGCAATACGCAGTATTTT. This gives the protein CASSVDRNRNTQYF. V is TRBV9 and J is TRBJ2-3, with D maybe TRBD1 (5 bases). Per the germline V gene, CDR1 is SGDLS and CDR2 is YYNGEE. This CDR3 is built from 14 residues. Deletions cut 0 bases from V and 7 bases from J, with 12 bases between.

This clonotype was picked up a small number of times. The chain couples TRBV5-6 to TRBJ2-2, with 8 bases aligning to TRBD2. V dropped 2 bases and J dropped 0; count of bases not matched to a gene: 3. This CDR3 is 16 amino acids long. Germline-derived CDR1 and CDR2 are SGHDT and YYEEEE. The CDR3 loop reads CASSLLLAANTGELFF. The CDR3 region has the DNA TGTGCCAGCAGCTTATTACTAGCGGCGAACACCGGGGAGCTGTTTTTT.

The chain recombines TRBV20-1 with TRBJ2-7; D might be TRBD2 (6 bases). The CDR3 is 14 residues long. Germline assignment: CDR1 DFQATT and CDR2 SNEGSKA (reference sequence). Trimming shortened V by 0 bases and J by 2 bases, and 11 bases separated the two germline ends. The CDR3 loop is CSARELRGAYEQYV. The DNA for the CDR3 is TGCAGTGCTAGAGAATTGCGGGGCGCCTACGAGCAGTACGTC.

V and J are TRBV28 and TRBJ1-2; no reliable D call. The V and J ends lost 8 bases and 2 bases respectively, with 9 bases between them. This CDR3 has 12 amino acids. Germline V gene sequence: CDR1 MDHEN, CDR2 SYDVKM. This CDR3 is CASRDQNYGYTF. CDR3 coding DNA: TGTGCCAGCCGAGATCAAAACTATGGCTACACCTTC.

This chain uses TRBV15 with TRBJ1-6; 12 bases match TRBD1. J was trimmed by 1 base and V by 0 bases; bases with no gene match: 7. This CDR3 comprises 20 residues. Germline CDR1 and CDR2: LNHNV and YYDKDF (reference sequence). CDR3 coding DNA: TGTGCCACCAGCAGAGATCGTCGGGGACAGGGGGCGTCCTATAATTCACCCCTCCACTTT. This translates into CATSRDRRGQGASYNSPLHF.

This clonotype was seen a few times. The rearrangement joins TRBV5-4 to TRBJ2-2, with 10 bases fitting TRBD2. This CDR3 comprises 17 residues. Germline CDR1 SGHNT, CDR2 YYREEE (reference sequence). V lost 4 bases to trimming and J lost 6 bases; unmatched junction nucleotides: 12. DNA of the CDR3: TGTGCCAGCAGCCAGCCGGGGCTAGCGGGAGCGGCCGGGGAGCTGTTTTTT. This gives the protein CASSQPGLAGAAGELFF.

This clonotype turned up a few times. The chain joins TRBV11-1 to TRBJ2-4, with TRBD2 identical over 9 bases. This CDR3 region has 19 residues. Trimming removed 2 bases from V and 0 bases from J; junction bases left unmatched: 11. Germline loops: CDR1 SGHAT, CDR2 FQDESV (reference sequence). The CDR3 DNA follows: TGTGCCAGCAGCTTAAATTGGGGTAGCGGGAGACTAGCCAAAAACATTCAGTACTTC. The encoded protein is CASSLNWGSGRLAKNIQYF. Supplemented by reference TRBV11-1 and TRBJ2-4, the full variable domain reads EAEVAQSPRYKITEKSQAVAFWCDPISGHATLYWYRQILGQGPELLVQFQDESVVDDSQLPKDRFSAERLKGVDSTLKIQPAELGDSAMYLCASSLNWGSGRLAKNIQYFGAGTRLSVL.

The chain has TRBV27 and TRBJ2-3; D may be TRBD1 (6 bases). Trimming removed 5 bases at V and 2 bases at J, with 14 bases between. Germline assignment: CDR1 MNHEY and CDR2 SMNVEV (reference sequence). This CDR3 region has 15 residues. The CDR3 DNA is TGTGCCAGCAGTGTAAGCAGGGGCTACACAGATACGCAGTATTTT. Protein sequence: CASSVSRGYTDTQYF.

The CDR3 protein is CASSENWLGGGETQYF. Written as DNA, the CDR3 is TGTGCCAGCAGTGAAAACTGGCTGGGTGGGGGTGAGACCCAGTACTTC. The gene calls are TRBV6-1 and TRBJ2-5; perhaps D is TRBD1 or TRBD2 (5 bases each). CDR3 length: 16 residues. CDR1 is MNHNS and CDR2 is SASEGT in the germline V gene. With 2 bases removed from V and 5 bases from J, the gap between germline ends came to 18 bases.

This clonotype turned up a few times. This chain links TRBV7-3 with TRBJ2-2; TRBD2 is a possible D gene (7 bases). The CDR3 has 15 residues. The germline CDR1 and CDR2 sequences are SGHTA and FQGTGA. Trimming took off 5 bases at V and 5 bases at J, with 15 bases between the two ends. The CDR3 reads CASSMGHGGTGELFF. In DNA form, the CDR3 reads TGTGCCAGCAGCATGGGACACGGGGGGACCGGGGAGCTGTTTTTT.

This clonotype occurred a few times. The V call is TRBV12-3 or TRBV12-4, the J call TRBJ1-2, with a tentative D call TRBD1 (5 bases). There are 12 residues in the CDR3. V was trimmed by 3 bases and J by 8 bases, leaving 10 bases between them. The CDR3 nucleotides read TGTGCCAGCAGTTTGACAGCTGGGGGCTACACCTTC. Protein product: CASSLTAGGYTF.

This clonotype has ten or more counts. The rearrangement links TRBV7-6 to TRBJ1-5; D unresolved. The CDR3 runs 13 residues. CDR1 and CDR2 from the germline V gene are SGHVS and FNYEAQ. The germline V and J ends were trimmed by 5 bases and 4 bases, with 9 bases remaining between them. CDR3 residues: CASSATGNQPQHF. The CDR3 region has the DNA TGTGCCAGCAGCGCGACGGGGAATCAGCCCCAGCATTTT.